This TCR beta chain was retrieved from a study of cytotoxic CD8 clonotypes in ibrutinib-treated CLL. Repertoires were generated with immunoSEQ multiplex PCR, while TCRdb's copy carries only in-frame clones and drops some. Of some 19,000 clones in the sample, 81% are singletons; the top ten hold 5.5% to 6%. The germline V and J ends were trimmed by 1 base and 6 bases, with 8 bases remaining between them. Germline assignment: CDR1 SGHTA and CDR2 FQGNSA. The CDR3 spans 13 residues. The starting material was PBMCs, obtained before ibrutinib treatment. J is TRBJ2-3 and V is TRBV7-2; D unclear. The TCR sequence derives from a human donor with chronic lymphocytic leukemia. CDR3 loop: CASSLDFLDTQYF. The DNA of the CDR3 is TGTGCCAGCAGCTTAGACTTTTTGGATACGCAGTATTTT.